These T cell receptor beta chains were read from a single sample in a study of chemoradiotherapy in HPV16-positive cancers. Using immunoSEQ multiplex PCR, the repertoire was profiled, and TCRdb retains in-frame clones only, with some absent. The sample lists 12,000 or so clones; 70% to 90% were seen once. The starting material was blood, obtained from a patient who underwent chemoradiotherapy. These receptors all come from a human donor with HPV-associated anogenital cancer. The CDR3 runs from the conserved cysteine through the conserved F or W.

CASRPPGVGEKLFF,TRBV6-5,TRBJ1-4
CAVQGTREKLFF,TRBV10-3,TRBJ1-4
CASRGPLWGYTF,TRBV6-1,TRBJ1-2
CASFSHTTLLISSYNEQFF,TRBV5-6,TRBJ2-1
CASSQVWGGELTEAFF,TRBV4-1,TRBJ1-1
CASSLTSARAYEQYF,TRBV10-2,TRBJ2-7
CASSLGSSEKLFF,TRBV5-1,TRBJ1-4
CASSLEGETQYF,TRBV5-1,TRBJ2-5
CASTLRGGANTGELFF,TRBV19,TRBJ2-2
CASSESGKNYGYTF,TRBV6-1,TRBJ1-2
CASSPQAGGHQETQYF,TRBV7-2,TRBJ2-5
CASSLGPRGYNEQFF,TRBV7-2,TRBJ2-1
CASSLVWDKNGSPLHF,TRBV7-9,TRBJ1-6
CASRFPLPNQPQHF,TRBV28,TRBJ1-5
CASSFGGQGVNIQYF,TRBV5-4,TRBJ2-4